This record covers a single T cell receptor beta chain. Its antigen remains unknown. Each CDR3 protein is one row after TCRdb ran MiXCR on the reads. Of 700,000 to 850,000 distinct CDR3 sequences in the sample, approximately 32% are singletons; the top ten hold roughly 12%. This record belongs to a study of T cell repertoires in cytomegalovirus infection. Study in general: Peptides in the study included HLA-C-restricted and HLA-B-restricted CMV epitopes. TCR beta signatures that were public indicated CMV infection and matching HLA type.

This CDR3 has 17 residues. Germline CDR1 reads ENHRY; CDR2 reads SYGVKD. V trimming: 1 base; J trimming: 5 bases; junction bases outside the gene matches: 13. Sample: cultured CD8+ T cells from PBMCs, taken from culture after CMV antigen stimulation. This rearrangement joins TRBV10-3 to TRBJ1-2; 7 nucleotides agree with TRBD1. The TCR originated in a human donor in good health (CMV status not recorded). Some clones in this sample may be carry-over from other donors' samples. The CDR3 sequence: CAISEWYRGRLGYGYTF. Written as DNA, the CDR3 is TGTGCCATCAGTGAGTGGTACAGGGGCCGCCTAGGATATGGCTACACCTTC.